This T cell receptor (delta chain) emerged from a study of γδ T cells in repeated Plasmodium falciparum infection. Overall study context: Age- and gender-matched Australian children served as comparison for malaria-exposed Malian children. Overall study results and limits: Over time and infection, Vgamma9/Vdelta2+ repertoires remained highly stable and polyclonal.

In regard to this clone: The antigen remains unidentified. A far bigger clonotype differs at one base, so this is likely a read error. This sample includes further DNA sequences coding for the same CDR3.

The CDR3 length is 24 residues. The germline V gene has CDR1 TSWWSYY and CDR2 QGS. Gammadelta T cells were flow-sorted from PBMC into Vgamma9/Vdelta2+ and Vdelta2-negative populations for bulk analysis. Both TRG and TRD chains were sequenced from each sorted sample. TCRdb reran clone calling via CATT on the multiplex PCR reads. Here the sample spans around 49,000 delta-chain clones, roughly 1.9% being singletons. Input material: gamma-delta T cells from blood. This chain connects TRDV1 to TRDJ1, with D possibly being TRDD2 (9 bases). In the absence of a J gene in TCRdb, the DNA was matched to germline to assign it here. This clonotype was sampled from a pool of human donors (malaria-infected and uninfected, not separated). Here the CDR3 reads CALGPYRAPSYVFTGGRYTDKLIF. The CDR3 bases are TGCGCTCTTGGACCATATCGGGCCCCTTCCTACGTGTTTACTGGGGGCCGTTACACCGATAAACTCATCTTT.